The 3 T cell receptor beta chains below were found in one sample sequenced in a study of T cell clonotyping in hematopoietic cell transplantation. Using immunoSEQ multiplex PCR, the repertoire was profiled, and TCRdb retains in-frame clones only, with some absent. The sample consists of 8,500 to 9,000 clones, more than 85% of them appearing once. This material consisted of PBMCs, taken 100 days after allogeneic stem cell transplant. The receptors were sampled from a male patient in his forties or fifties who had an allogeneic stem cell transplant from a related donor, so T cells may come from the graft donor. Some clones in this sample may be carry-over from other donors' samples.

The rearrangement links TRBV5-1 to TRBJ2-7, with TRBD2 matching 9 bases. CDR1 SGHRS and CDR2 YFSETQ come from the germline V gene. The CDR3 spans 15 residues. The junction had 6 bases not matched to a gene; V was cut back by 3 bases and J by 2 bases. CDR3 sequence: CASSSSGGPAYEQYF. Written as DNA, the CDR3 is TGCGCCAGCAGCTCCAGCGGGGGGCCGGCCTACGAGCAGTACTTC.

V gene TRBV7-2 combines with J gene TRBJ2-5; D remains ambiguous. Near its end, the DNA agrees better with TRBJ2-7, so the J call may be wrong. Germline CDR1 SGHTA, CDR2 FQGNSA. The CDR3 is 15 amino acids. CDR3 in amino acids: CASSSNVLDSYEQYF. The CDR3, as DNA: TGTGCCAGCAGCTCAAACGTTTTGGACTCCTACGAGCAGTACTTC.

The chain couples TRBV29-1 to TRBJ2-7, with 9 bases identical to TRBD1. Trimming at V came to 4 bases and at J to 1 base, leaving 11 bases not matched to a gene. Germline V lookup: CDR1 SQVTM, CDR2 ANQGSEA. The CDR3 length is 16 residues. The CDR3 here is CSVVPGQGPLSYEQYF. For the CDR3, the DNA is TGCAGCGTTGTGCCGGGACAGGGTCCCCTGTCCTACGAGCAGTACTTC.